The sequence of this T cell receptor beta chain was determined in a study of blood T cell repertoires in COVID-19. Profiled with immunoSEQ multiplex PCR; TCRdb holds only in-frame clones, not every one. The data hold tens of thousands of clones, with 85% observed a single time. The CDR3 contains 15 residues. Germline lookup yields CDR1 MGHRA and CDR2 YSYEKL. V lost 0 bases and J lost 6, with 11 bases in between. Sequenced material: peripheral blood. The chain employs TRBV4-1 and TRBJ1-4; TRBD1 might be the D (5 bases). The origin of this receptor is a man aged 50 to 59 with COVID-19, enrolled during active disease. Written as DNA, the CDR3 is TGCGCCAGCAGCCAAGATGGGGCGGGGGATGAAAAACTGTTTTTT. Amino acid sequence: CASSQDGAGDEKLFF.